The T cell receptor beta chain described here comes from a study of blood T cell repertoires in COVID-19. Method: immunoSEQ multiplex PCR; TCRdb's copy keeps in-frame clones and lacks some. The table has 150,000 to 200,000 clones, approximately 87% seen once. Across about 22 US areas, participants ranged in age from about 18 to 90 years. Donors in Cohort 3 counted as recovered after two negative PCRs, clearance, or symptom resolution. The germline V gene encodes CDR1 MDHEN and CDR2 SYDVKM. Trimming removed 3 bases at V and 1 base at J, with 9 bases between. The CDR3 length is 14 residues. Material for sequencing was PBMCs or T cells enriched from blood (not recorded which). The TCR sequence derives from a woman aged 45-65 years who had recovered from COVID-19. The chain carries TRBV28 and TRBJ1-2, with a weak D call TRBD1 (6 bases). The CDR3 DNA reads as TGTGCCAGCAGTTTGGGGGCTATTAACTATGGCTACACCTTC. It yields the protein CASSLGAINYGYTF.